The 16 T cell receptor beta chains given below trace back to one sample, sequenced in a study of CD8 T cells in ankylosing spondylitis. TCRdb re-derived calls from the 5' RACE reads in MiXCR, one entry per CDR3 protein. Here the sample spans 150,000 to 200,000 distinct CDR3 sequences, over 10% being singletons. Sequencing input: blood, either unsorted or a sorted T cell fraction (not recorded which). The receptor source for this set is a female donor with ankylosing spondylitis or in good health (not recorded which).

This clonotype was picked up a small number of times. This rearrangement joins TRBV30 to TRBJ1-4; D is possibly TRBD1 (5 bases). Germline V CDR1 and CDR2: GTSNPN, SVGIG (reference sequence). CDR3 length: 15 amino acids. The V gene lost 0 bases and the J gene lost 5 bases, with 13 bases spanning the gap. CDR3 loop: CAWSVLGEGNEKLFF. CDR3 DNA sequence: TGTGCCTGGAGTGTACTCGGGGAGGGGAATGAAAAACTGTTTTTT.

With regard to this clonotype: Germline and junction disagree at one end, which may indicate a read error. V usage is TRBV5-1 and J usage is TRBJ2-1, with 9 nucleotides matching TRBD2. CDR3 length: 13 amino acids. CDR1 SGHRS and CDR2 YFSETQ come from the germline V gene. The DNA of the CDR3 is TGCACCAGCCGCCGGACTAGCGACAATGAGCAGTTCTTC. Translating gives CTSRRTSDNEQFF.

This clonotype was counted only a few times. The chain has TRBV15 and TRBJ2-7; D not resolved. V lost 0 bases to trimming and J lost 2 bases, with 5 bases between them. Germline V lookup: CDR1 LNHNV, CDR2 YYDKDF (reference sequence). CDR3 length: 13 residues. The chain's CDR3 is CATSRDYAYEQYF. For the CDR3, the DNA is TGTGCCACCAGCAGAGATTACGCCTACGAGCAGTACTTC.

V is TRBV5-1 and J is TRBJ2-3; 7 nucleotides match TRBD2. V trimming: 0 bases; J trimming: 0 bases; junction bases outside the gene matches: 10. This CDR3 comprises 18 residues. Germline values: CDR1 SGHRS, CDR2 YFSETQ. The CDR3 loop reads CASSLGPPSGASTDTQYF. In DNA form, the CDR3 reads TGCGCCAGCAGCTTGGGTCCCCCTAGCGGAGCAAGCACAGATACGCAGTATTTT.

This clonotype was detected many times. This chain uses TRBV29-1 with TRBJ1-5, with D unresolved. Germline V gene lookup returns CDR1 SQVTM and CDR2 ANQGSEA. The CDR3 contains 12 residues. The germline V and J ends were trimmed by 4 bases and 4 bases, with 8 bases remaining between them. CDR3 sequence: CSVVSGNQPQHF. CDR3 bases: TGCAGCGTTGTTTCCGGGAATCAGCCCCAGCATTTT.

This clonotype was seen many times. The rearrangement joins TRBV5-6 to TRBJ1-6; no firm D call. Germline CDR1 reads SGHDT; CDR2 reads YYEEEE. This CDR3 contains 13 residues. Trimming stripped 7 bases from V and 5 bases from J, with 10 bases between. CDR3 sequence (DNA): TGTGCCAGCGGGGTTAGTGATAATTCACCCCTCCACTTT. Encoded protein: CASGVSDNSPLHF.

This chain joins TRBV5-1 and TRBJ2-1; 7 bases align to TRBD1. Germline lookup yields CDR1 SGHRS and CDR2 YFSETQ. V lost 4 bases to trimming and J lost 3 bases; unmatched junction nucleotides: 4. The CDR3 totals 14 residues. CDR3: CASSTRQGYNEQFF. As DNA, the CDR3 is TGCGCCAGCAGCACCCGACAGGGCTACAATGAGCAGTTCTTC.

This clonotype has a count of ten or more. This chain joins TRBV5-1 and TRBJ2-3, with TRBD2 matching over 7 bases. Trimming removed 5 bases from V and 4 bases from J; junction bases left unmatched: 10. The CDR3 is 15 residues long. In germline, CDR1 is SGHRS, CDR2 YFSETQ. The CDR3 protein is CASSYSGKESDTQYF. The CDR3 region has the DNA TGCGCCAGCAGTTACAGCGGGAAGGAATCAGATACGCAGTATTTT.

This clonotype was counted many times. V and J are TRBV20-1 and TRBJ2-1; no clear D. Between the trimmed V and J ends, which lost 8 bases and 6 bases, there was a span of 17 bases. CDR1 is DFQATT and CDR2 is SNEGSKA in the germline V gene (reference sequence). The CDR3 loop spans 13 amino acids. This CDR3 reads CSLANPTRNEQFF. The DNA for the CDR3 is TGCAGTCTTGCGAATCCTACCCGCAATGAGCAGTTCTTC.

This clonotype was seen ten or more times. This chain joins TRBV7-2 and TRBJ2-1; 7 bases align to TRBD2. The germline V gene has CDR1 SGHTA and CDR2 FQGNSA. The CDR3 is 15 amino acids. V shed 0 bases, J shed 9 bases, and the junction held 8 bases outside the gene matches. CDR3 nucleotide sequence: TGTGCCAGCAGCTTAGCGCACGGACTAGATCGTGAGCAGTTCTTC. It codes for CASSLAHGLDREQFF.

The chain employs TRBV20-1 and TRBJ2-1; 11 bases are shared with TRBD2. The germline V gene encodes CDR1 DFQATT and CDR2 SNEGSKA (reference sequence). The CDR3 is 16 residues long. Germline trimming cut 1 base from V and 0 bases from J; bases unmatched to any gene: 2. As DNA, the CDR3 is TGCAGTGCTAGAGGACTAGCGGGAAGCTCCTACAATGAGCAGTTCTTC. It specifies CSARGLAGSSYNEQFF.

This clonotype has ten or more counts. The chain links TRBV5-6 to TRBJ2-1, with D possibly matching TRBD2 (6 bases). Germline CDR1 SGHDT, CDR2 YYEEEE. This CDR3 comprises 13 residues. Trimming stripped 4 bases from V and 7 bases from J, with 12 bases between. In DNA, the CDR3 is TGTGCCAGCAGCGGAATAGCGGAAAATGAGCAGTTCTTC. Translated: CASSGIAENEQFF.

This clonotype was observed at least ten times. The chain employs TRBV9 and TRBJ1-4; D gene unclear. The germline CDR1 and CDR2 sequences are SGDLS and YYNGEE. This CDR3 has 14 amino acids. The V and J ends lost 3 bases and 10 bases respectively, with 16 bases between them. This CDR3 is CASSAGPPAGKLFF. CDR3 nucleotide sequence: TGTGCCAGCAGCGCTGGACCGCCGGCCGGAAAACTGTTTTTT.

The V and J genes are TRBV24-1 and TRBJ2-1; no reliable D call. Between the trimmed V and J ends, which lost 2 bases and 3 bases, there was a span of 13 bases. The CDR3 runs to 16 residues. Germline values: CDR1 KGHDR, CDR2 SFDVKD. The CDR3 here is CATSDWNKGNYNEQFF. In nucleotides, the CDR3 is TGTGCCACCAGTGATTGGAATAAGGGTAACTACAATGAGCAGTTCTTC.

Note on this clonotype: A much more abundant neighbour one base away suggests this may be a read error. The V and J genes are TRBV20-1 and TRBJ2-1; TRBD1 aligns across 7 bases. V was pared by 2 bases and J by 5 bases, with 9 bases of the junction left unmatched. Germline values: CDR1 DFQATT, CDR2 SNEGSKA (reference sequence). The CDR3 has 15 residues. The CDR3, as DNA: TGCAGTGCTAGACCAGGGACAGCCGCACACAATGAGCAGTTCTTC. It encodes CSARPGTAAHNEQFF.

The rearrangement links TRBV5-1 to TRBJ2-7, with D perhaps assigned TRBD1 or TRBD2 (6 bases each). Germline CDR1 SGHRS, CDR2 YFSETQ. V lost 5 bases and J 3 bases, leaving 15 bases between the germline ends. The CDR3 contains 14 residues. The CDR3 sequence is CASSLGASVYEQYF. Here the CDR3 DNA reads TGCGCCAGCAGTCTGGGGGCTAGCGTCTACGAGCAGTACTTC.